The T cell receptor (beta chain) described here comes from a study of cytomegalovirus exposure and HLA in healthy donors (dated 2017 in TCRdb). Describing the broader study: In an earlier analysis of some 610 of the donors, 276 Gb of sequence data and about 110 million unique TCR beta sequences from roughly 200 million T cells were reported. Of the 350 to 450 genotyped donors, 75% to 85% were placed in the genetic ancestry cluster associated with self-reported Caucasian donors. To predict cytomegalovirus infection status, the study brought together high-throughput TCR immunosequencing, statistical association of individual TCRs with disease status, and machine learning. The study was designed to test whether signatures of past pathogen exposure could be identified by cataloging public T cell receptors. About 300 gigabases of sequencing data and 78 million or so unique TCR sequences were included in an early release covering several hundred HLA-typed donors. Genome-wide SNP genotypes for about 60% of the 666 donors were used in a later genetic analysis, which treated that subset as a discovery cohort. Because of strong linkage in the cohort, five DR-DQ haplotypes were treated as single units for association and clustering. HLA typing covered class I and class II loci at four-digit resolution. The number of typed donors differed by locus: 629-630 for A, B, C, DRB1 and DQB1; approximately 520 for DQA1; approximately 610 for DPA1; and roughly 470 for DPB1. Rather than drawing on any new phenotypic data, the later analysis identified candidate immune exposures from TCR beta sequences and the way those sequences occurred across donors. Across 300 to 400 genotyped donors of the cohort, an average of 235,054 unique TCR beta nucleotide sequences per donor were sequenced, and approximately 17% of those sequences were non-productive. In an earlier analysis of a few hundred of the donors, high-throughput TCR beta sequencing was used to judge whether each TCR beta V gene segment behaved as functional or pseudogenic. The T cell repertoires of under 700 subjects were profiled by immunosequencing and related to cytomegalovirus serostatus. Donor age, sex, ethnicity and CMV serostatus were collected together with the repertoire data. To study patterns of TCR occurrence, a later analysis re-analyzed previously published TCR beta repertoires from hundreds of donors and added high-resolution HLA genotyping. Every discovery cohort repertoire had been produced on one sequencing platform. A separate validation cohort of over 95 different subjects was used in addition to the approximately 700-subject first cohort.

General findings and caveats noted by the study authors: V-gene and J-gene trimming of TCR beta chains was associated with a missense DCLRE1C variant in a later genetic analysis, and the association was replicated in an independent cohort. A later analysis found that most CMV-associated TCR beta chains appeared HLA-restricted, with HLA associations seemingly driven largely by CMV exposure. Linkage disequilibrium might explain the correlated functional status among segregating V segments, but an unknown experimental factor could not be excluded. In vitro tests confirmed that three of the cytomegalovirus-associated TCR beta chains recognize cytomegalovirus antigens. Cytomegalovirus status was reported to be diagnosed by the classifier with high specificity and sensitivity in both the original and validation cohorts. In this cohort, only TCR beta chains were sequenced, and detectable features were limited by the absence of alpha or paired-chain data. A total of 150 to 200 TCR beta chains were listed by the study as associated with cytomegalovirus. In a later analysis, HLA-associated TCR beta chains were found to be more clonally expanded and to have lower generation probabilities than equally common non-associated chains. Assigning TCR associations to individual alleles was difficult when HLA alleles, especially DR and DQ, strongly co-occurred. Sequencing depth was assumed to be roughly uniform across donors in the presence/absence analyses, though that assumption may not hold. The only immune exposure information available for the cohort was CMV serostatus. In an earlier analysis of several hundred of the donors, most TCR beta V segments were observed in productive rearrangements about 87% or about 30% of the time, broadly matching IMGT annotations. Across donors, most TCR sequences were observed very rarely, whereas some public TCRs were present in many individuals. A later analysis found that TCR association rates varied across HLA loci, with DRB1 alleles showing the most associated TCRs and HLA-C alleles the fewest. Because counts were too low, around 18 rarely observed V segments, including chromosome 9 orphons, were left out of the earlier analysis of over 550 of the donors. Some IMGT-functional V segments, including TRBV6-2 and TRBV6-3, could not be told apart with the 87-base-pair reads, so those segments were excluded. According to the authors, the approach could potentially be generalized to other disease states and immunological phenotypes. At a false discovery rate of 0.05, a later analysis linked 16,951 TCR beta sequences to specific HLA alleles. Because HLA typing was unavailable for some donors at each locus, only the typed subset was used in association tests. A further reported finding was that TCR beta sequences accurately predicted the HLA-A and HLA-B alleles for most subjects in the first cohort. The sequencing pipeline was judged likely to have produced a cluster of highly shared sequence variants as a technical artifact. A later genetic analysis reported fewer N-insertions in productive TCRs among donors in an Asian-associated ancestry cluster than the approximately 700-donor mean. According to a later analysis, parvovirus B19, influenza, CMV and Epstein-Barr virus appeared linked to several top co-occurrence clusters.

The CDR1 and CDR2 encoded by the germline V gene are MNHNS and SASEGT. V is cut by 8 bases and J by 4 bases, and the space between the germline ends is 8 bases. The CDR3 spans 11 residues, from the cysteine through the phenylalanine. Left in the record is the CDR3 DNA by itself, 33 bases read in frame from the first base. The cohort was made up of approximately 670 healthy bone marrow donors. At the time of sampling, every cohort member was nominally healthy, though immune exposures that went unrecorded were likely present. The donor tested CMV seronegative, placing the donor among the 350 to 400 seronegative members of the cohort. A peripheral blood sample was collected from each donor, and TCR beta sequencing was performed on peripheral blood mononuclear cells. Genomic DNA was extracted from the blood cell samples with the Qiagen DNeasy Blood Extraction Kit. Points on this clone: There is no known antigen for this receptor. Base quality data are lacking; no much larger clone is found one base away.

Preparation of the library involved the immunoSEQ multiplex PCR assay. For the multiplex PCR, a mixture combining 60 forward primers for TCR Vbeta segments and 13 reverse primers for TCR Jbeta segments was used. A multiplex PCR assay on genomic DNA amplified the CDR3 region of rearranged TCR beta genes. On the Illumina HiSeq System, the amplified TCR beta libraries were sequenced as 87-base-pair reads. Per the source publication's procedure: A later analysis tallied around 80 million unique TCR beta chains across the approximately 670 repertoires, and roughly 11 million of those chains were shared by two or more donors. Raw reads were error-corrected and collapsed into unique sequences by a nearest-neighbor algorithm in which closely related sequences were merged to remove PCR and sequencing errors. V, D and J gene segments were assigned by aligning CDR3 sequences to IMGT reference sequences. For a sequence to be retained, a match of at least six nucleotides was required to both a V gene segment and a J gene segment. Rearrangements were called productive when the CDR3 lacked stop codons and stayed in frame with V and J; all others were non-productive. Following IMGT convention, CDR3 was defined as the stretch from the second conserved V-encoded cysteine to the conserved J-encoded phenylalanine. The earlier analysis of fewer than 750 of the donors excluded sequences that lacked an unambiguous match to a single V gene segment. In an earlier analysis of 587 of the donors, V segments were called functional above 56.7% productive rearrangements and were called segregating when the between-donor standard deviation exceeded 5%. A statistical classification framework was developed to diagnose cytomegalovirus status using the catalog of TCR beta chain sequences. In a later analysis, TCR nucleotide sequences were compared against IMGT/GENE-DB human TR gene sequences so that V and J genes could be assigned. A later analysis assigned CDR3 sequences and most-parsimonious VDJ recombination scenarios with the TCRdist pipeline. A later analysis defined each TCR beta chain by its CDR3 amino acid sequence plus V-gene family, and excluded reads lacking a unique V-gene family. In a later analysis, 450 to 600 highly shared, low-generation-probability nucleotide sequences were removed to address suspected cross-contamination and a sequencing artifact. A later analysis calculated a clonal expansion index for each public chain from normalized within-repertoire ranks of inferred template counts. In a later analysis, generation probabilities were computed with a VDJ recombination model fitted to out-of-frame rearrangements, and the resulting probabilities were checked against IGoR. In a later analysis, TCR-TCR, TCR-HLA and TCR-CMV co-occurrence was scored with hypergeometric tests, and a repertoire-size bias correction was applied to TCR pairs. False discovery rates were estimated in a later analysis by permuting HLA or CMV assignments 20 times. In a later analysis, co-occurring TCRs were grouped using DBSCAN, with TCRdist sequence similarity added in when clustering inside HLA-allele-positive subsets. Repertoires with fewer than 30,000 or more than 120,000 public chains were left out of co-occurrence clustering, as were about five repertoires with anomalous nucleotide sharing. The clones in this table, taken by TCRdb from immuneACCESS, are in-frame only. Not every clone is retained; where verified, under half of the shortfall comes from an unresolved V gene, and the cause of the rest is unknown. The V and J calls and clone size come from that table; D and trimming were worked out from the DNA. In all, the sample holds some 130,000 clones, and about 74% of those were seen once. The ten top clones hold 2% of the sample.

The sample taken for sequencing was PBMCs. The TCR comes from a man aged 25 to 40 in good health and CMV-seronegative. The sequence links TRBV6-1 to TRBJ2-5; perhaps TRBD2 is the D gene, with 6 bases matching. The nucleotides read TGTGCCAGCGGGCGGGGAGAGACCCAGTACTTC. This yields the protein CASGRGETQYF.